Listed here are 3 T cell receptor beta chains from one sample, sequenced in a study of cytomegalovirus exposure and HLA in healthy donors. Primers: 60 Vbeta forward and 13 Jbeta reverse. Sequenced by immunoSEQ multiplex PCR; TCRdb stores in-frame clones only, minus some. Counted here are some 180,000 clones, more than 70% occurring once; the ten biggest clones make up 1.5% to 2%. Sequenced: PBMCs. The receptors were gathered from a man between 40 and 49 years old in good health and CMV-seropositive.

The chain joins TRBV27 to TRBJ1-2; D possibly corresponds to TRBD1 (6 bases). Germline CDR1 reads MNHEY; CDR2 reads SMNVEV (reference sequence). The germline V and J ends were trimmed by 5 bases and 2 bases, with 12 bases remaining between them. This CDR3 has 14 amino acids. The CDR3 spells CASSDHRANYGYTF. CDR3 in DNA: TGTGCCAGCAGTGACCACAGGGCCAACTATGGCTACACCTTC.

This chain links TRBV6-5 with TRBJ1-2; 8 nucleotides match TRBD1. The CDR3 runs 15 residues. Germline V CDR1 and CDR2: MNHEY, SVGAGI. Germline trimming cut 6 bases from V and 6 bases from J; bases unmatched to any gene: 12. CDR3: CASREWTGTLDGYTF. In nucleotides, the CDR3 is TGTGCCAGCAGGGAGTGGACAGGGACACTTGATGGCTACACCTTC.

V usage is TRBV7-9 and J usage is TRBJ1-6; D is undetermined. Trimming left V 1 base short and J 4 bases short, with 8 bases between. Per the germline V gene, CDR1 is SEHNR and CDR2 is FQNEAQ (reference sequence). The CDR3 has 15 residues. The CDR3 DNA is TGTGCCAGCAGCTTAGGCAGTTCGTATAATTCACCCCTCCACTTT. Translated: CASSLGSSYNSPLHF.